These T cell receptor beta chains were read from a single sample in a study of beta chain features in type 1 diabetes. Generated by immunoSEQ multiplex PCR, the TCRdb table keeps only in-frame clones and is missing some. The sample has some 500,000 clones, approximately 10% seen once; the top ten hold 0.04% to 0.05%. The sequenced sample was naive CD4+ T cells from blood. The receptors were sampled from a woman under 30 in good health. Each CDR3 is given with its conserved first and last residue. D genes are given only for firm matches. Part of the rows lack a size; the others show once, few, many or a class for expanded clones.

J,V,D,size,CDR3,DNA
TRBJ2-1,TRBV12-5,.,.,CASGVSYNEQFF,TGTGCTAGTGGGGTGTCTTACAATGAGCAGTTCTTC
TRBJ1-6,TRBV5-4,.,.,CASSLPGRHNSPLHF,TGTGCCAGCAGCCTCCCGGGACGACATAATTCACCCCTCCACTTT
TRBJ2-5,TRBV5-1,.,.,CASSLGGEETQYF,TGCGCCAGCAGCTTGGGCGGGGAAGAGACCCAGTACTTC
TRBJ1-2,TRBV9,TRBD1,.,CASSLRQGSYTF,TGTGCCAGCAGCTTAAGACAGGGAAGCTACACCTTC
TRBJ1-4,TRBV4-3,TRBD1,.,CASSPHKTGGADEKLFF,TGCGCCAGCAGCCCCCATAAGACAGGGGGCGCAGATGAAAAACTGTTTTTT
TRBJ1-2,TRBV5-1,TRBD1,.,CASSSDRGRTGYTF,TGCGCCAGCAGCTCGGACAGGGGGCGTACGGGCTACACCTTC
TRBJ1-2,TRBV13,TRBD1,few,CASSSGGQVAYGYTF,TGTGCCAGCAGCTCCGGGGGACAGGTCGCTTATGGCTACACCTTC
TRBJ2-3,TRBV20-1,.,.,CSAKGRNTQYF,TGCAGTGCGAAGGGTAGAAATACGCAGTATTTT
TRBJ2-1,TRBV5-4,TRBD1,few,CASSLVQGVGNEQFF,TGTGCCAGCAGCTTGGTACAGGGGGTTGGAAATGAGCAGTTCTTC
TRBJ2-5,TRBV25-1,.,few,CASTPSGRGRGSKETQYF,TGTGCCAGCACTCCCTCGGGACGGGGACGGGGGAGCAAAGAGACCCAGTACTTC
TRBJ2-3,TRBV4-3,.,.,CASSQEVEHAQYF,TGCGCCAGCAGCCAAGAAGTCGAACACGCGCAGTATTTT
TRBJ2-5,TRBV25-1,.,.,CASSQAAGTGGRETQYF,TGTGCCAGCAGTCAAGCCGCCGGGACCGGGGGACGGGAGACCCAGTACTTC
TRBJ2-5,TRBV27,.,few,CASSLLGFRGEGKETQYF,TGTGCCAGCAGTTTACTCGGTTTCCGGGGAGAGGGCAAAGAGACCCAGTACTTC
TRBJ1-6,TRBV4-2,.,.,CASSPGPGKNSPLHF,TGTGCCAGCAGCCCGGGCCCCGGGAAGAATTCACCCCTCCACTTT
TRBJ1-1,TRBV7-9,.,.,CASSPWGPTEAFF,TGTGCCAGCAGCCCCTGGGGGCCCACTGAAGCTTTCTTT
TRBJ2-1,TRBV9,.,.,CASSVGGTDEQFF,TGTGCCAGCAGCGTAGGCGGGACGGATGAGCAGTTCTTC
TRBJ1-5,TRBV6-6,.,.,CASSPRADNQPQHF,TGTGCCAGCAGTCCCAGGGCAGACAATCAGCCCCAGCATTTT
TRBJ2-6,TRBV19,TRBD2,.,CASSPLAGGSGWANVLTF,TGTGCCAGTAGTCCTTTAGCGGGAGGTTCTGGCTGGGCCAACGTCCTGACTTTC
TRBJ1-5,TRBV28,.,few,CASSPGPRPQHF,TGTGCCAGCAGCCCGGGTCCAAGACCCCAGCATTTT
TRBJ1-4,TRBV25-1,TRBD1,few,CASSGTGKEKLFF,TGTGCCAGCTCCGGGACAGGGAAAGAAAAACTGTTTTTT
TRBJ2-3,TRBV7-9,TRBD1,.,CASSFPGQSTDTQYF,TGTGCCAGCAGCTTTCCGGGACAGAGCACAGATACGCAGTATTTT
TRBJ2-7,TRBV4-3,.,few,CASSQDRAYYEQYF,TGCGCCAGCAGCCAAGATAGGGCTTACTACGAGCAGTACTTC
TRBJ2-5,TRBV13,.,few,CASSLAWRRSRETQYF,TGTGCCAGCAGCTTAGCTTGGCGGCGCTCGCGGGAGACCCAGTACTTC
TRBJ1-1,TRBV19,.,few,CASSISRTKNTEAFF,TGTGCCAGTAGTATTTCCCGGACAAAGAACACTGAAGCTTTCTTT
TRBJ2-1,TRBV7-2,.,few,CASSISPLTGTEQFF,TGTGCCAGCAGCATCTCCCCCCTGACAGGAACTGAGCAGTTCTTC
TRBJ2-4,TRBV14,.,many,CASSQVFNIQYF,TGTGCCAGCAGCCAAGTATTTAACATTCAGTACTTC
TRBJ2-7,TRBV5-1,.,.,CASSLGTTNSYEQYF,TGCGCCAGCAGCTTGGGGACTACCAACTCCTACGAGCAGTACTTC
TRBJ1-5,TRBV27,.,.,CASSRGSQPQHF,TGTGCCAGCAGTCGAGGGAGTCAGCCCCAGCATTTT
TRBJ2-3,TRBV5-4,TRBD2,.,CASTKGTSGFGDTQYF,TGTGCCAGCACCAAGGGGACTAGCGGTTTTGGAGATACGCAGTATTTT
TRBJ2-3,TRBV7-7,.,.,CASSYTPGDTQYF,TGTGCCAGCAGCTACACCCCCGGGGATACGCAGTATTTT
TRBJ1-5,TRBV28,.,few,CASSLFRNQPQHF,TGTGCCAGCAGTTTATTTCGCAATCAGCCCCAGCATTTT
TRBJ2-5,TRBV9,.,.,CASSSDGRGGETQYF,TGTGCCAGCAGTAGTGATGGCAGGGGTGGAGAGACCCAGTACTTC
TRBJ2-3,TRBV7-9,.,.,CASSLPIGGPSTDTQYF,TGTGCCAGCAGCTTACCCATTGGAGGGCCTAGCACAGATACGCAGTATTTT
TRBJ2-7,TRBV7-9,TRBD1,.,CASRSTGAYEQYF,TGTGCCAGCAGATCGACAGGGGCCTACGAGCAGTACTTC
TRBJ2-1,TRBV15,.,.,CATSRDYGWEQFF,TGTGCCACCAGCAGAGATTATGGGTGGGAGCAGTTCTTC
TRBJ1-1,TRBV9,.,.,CASSVVGGETEAFF,TGTGCCAGCAGCGTAGTGGGGGGCGAGACTGAAGCTTTCTTT
TRBJ2-7,TRBV11-1,.,few,CASSFTSYEQYF,TGTGCCAGCAGCTTTACAAGTTACGAGCAGTACTTC
TRBJ2-5,TRBV7-7,.,few,CASSPRGSQETQYF,TGTGCCAGCAGCCCGCGGGGATCCCAAGAGACCCAGTACTTC
TRBJ1-5,TRBV28,.,.,CASSSTGAGRRQPQHF,TGTGCCAGCAGTTCGACCGGGGCAGGGAGGCGGCAGCCCCAGCATTTT
TRBJ2-7,TRBV2,.,.,CASRHRLSPQQYF,TGTGCCAGCAGGCACCGGCTTAGCCCTCAGCAGTACTTC
TRBJ1-2,TRBV2,.,.,CASSDYYGYTF,TGTGCCAGCAGTGATTACTATGGCTACACCTTC
TRBJ2-7,TRBV30,.,many,CAWSVLSIDEQYF,TGTGCCTGGAGTGTACTCAGCATCGACGAGCAGTACTTC
TRBJ2-1,TRBV28,.,.,CATRGESYNEQFF,TGTGCCACCAGGGGGGAATCCTACAATGAGCAGTTCTTC
TRBJ1-2,TRBV30,.,.,CAWSVHSRAGNGYTF,TGTGCCTGGAGTGTACACTCCCGGGCGGGGAATGGCTACACCTTC
TRBJ2-7,TRBV5-6,.,.,CASSLGLGLSSYEQYF,TGTGCCAGCAGCTTGGGGCTCGGGTTGAGCTCCTACGAGCAGTACTTC
TRBJ2-5,TRBV7-9,.,few,CASSLGGGQETQYF,TGTGCCAGCAGCTTGGGGGGCGGCCAAGAGACCCAGTACTTC
TRBJ1-3,TRBV25-1,.,.,CASSVTGWLSGNTIYF,TGTGCCAGCAGTGTTACAGGATGGCTCTCTGGAAACACCATATATTTT
TRBJ2-5,TRBV15,TRBD1,.,CATSRDRGYETQYF,TGTGCCACCAGCAGAGACAGGGGGTATGAGACCCAGTACTTC